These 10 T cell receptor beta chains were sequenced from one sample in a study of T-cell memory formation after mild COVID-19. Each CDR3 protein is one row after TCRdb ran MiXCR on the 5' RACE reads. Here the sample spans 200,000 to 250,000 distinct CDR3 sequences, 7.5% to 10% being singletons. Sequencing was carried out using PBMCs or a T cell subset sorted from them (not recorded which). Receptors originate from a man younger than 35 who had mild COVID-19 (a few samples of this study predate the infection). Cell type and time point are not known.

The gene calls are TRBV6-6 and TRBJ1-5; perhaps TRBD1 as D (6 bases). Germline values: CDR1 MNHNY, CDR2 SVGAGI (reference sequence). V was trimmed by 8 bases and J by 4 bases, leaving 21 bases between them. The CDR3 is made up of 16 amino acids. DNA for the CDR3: TGTGCCAGCGGAAAACAGGGTGGGGACACTAATCAGCCCCAGCATTTT. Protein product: CASGKQGGDTNQPQHF.

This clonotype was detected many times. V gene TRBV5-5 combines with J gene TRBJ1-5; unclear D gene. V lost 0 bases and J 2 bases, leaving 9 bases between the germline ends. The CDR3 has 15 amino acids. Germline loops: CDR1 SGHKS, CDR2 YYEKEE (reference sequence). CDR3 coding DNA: TGTGCCAGCAGCTTGGGGGCAGATGGCAATCAGCCCCAGCATTTT. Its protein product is CASSLGADGNQPQHF.

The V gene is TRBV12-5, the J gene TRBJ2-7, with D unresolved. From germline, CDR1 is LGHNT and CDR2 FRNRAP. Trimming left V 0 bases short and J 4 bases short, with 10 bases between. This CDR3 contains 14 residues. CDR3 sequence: CASGLVRLSYEQYV. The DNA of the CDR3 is TGTGCTAGTGGTTTGGTAAGGTTGAGTTACGAGCAGTACGTC.

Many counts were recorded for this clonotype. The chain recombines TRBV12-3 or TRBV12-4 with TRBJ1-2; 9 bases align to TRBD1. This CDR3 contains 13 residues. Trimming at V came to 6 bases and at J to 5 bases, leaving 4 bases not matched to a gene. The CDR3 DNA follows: TGTGCCAGCAGCACGGGACAGGGATATGGCTACACCTTC. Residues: CASSTGQGYGYTF.

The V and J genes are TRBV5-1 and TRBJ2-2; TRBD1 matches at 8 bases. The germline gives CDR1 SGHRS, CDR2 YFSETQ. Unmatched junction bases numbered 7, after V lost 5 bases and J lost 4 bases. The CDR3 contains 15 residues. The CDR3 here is CASRTGTGGTGELFF. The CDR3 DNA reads TGCGCCAGCAGGACGGGGACAGGAGGCACCGGGGAGCTGTTTTTT. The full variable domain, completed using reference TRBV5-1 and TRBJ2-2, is KAGVTQTPRYLIKTRGQQVTLSCSPISGHRSVSWYQQTPGQGLQFLFEYFSETQRNKGNFPGRFSGRQFSNSRSEMNVSTLELGDSALYLCASRTGTGGTGELFFGEGSRLTVL.

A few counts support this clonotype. As DNA, the CDR3 is TGTGCCAGCAGCTCCGCCGGGGGGGCCTACGAGCAGTACTTC. This translates into CASSSAGGAYEQYF. The J gene is TRBJ2-7, the V gene TRBV11-2, with TRBD2 identical over 8 bases. The CDR3 extends over 14 amino acids. The V and J ends lost 4 bases and 2 bases, in that order; junction bases with no gene match: 4. In germline, CDR1 is SGHAT, CDR2 FQNNGV.

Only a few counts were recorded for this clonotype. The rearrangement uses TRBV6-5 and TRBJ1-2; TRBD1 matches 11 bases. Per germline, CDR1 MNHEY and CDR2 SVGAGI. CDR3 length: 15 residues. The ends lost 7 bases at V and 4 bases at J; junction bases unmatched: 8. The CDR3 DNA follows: TGTGCCAGCAAACGGACAGGGGGCCTCTTCTATGGCTACACCTTC. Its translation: CASKRTGGLFYGYTF.

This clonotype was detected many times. CDR3 DNA sequence: TGCAGCGTTGTCGAGCGGGGCCAAGAGACCCAGTACTTC. Translating it yields CSVVERGQETQYF. V and J are TRBV29-1 and TRBJ2-5; 7 bases are a match to TRBD2. This CDR3 comprises 13 residues. V shed 4 bases, J shed 1 base, and the junction held 3 bases outside the gene matches. From germline, CDR1 is SQVTM and CDR2 ANQGSEA.

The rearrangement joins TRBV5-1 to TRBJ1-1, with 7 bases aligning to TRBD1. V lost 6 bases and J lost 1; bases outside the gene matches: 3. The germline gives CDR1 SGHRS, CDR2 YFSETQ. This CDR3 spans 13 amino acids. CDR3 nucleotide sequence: TGCGCCAGCACAAACAGGGGGAACACTGAAGCTTTCTTT. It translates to CASTNRGNTEAFF.

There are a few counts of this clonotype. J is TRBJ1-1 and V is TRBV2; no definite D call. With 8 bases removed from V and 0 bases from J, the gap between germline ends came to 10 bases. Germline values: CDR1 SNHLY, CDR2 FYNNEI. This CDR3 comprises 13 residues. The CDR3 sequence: CASDSEVNTEAFF. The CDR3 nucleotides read TGTGCCAGCGACTCGGAGGTGAACACTGAAGCTTTCTTT. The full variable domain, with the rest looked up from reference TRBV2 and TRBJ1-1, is EPEVTQTPSHQVTQMGQEVILRCVPISNHLYFYWYRQILGQKVEFLVSFYNNEISEKSEIFDDQFSVERPDGSNFTLKIRSTKLEDSAMYFCASDSEVNTEAFFGQGTRLTVV.